This is a list of T cell receptor beta chains from one sample in a study of post-analysis software for immune sequencing data. TCRdb called the PCR reads again in MiXCR, with one record for every CDR3 protein. The table has 750,000 to 900,000 distinct CDR3 sequences, approximately 44% seen once. Sample: blood. All receptors come from a girl between 10 and 17 years old with multiple sclerosis. Each CDR3 is given with its conserved first and last residue.

v_gene: TRBV4-2
CDR3aa: CASSQSPDRGLREQYF

v_gene: TRBV9
CDR3aa: CASSFGTGWQETQYF

v_gene: TRBV6-2/TRBV6-3
CDR3aa: CASSSGGPGGYTF

v_gene: TRBV29-1
CDR3aa: CSVTPGQGANYGYTF

v_gene: TRBV7-2
CDR3aa: CASSPPNRAGDEQFF

v_gene: TRBV6-1
CDR3aa: CASSGQGPRTYEQYF

v_gene: TRBV28
CDR3aa: CASSLQGRETQYF

v_gene: TRBV12-3/TRBV12-4
CDR3aa: CASSPQLAVAKNIQYF

v_gene: TRBV4-3
CDR3aa: CASSQALQGFVYGYTF

v_gene: TRBV20-1
CDR3aa: CSARGVGSPSYNEQCF

v_gene: TRBV14
CDR3aa: CASSRVIRQRSSGANVLTF

v_gene: TRBV7-9
CDR3aa: CASSLGAAGSTDTQYF

v_gene: TRBV9
CDR3aa: CASSQLTPSIGEGRDNEQFF

v_gene: TRBV7-2
CDR3aa: CASSLGFQVLEPTYEQYF

v_gene: TRBV5-1
CDR3aa: CASSFTSGLAGGKEQYF

v_gene: TRBV7-9
CDR3aa: CASSLDKGEQFF

v_gene: TRBV27
CDR3aa: CASSLGYQYEQYF

v_gene: TRBV6-6
CDR3aa: CASSYSVMRGANVLTF

v_gene: TRBV29-1
CDR3aa: CSVGQGDGYTF

v_gene: TRBV7-9
CDR3aa: CASSPGTSATDTQYF

v_gene: TRBV5-5
CDR3aa: CASSPLVGEQSEQFF

v_gene: TRBV5-1
CDR3aa: CASSLTSVVESGRAGEQFF

v_gene: TRBV28
CDR3aa: CASRRLRPSGTDTQYF

v_gene: TRBV7-9
CDR3aa: CASSQEGYNEKLFF

v_gene: TRBV7-3
CDR3aa: CASSKTGGSNQPQHF

v_gene: TRBV15
CDR3aa: CATSRAVGADTQYF

v_gene: TRBV20-1
CDR3aa: CSALTPKGSEQYF

v_gene: TRBV12-3/TRBV12-4
CDR3aa: CASSLSQVDTQYF

v_gene: TRBV4-3
CDR3aa: CASSQLGAGTPPGTQYF

v_gene: TRBV2
CDR3aa: CASSRDRGTDTQYF

v_gene: TRBV27
CDR3aa: CASSLGTAGYEQYF